This T cell receptor (beta chain) came from a study of T cell clusters in autoimmune cytopenias. Study-wide background: A median age of around 60 years and mean of about 52 years characterized healthy donor controls. General study findings and limits: Physiological T cell clusters of healthy donors were apparently absent in primary autoimmune cytopenia patients.

TRB rearrangements were amplified by touch-down multiplex PCR with mixed TRB-A/B primers. TCRdb re-called the multiplex PCR reads and catalogs CDR3 proteins one per entry, DNA excluded. Its table records approximately 15,000 distinct CDR3 sequences. Points on this clonotype: Its target is unknown.

The length of the CDR3 is 14 residues. The germline gives CDR1 MNHEY, CDR2 SVGEGT. TRB was amplified from roughly 250 ng of peripheral blood genomic DNA per sample. The same sample was also studied in work on T cell repertoires in aging, cancer and after chemotherapy. Per that paper: Healthy donor repertoires were recorded over several months to years and showed clear clonal overlap.

This clonotype originated in a human donor in good health. The V call is TRBV6-2 or TRBV6-3, the J call TRBJ1-1; the TCRdb D gene call, TRBD1, has no DNA to confirm it. The sample consisted of peripheral blood. The CDR3 loop reads CASSYSGGRTEAFF.